The TCR beta chain described here comes from a study of OX40 agonist ivuxolimab in advanced cancers. About the study: Partial responses were recorded for three patients, including one with hepatocellular carcinoma and two with cutaneous melanoma. Study observations and caveats: Clonal expansion in partial responders at 0.1-3.0 mg/kg ranked among the lowest. Still undetermined is the antigen specificity of the expanded peripheral T cells.

Libraries were prepared by immunoSEQ multiplex PCR; TCRdb keeps only in-frame clonotypes and omits some of them. This repertoire shows around 80,000 clones, approximately 88% found once; its top ten account for around 2.7%. The CDR3 has 16 amino acids. Trimming took 0 bases from V and 1 from J, leaving 12 bases between them. The germline CDR1 and CDR2 sequences are SGHRS and YFSETQ. Worth noting for this clone: Its specificity is not known.

This specimen was CD4+ or CD8+ T cells sorted from blood, taken in a trial of the OX40 agonist ivuxolimab. V is TRBV5-1 and J is TRBJ2-3, with D tentatively TRBD1 (5 bases). The sequence was collected from an adult with an advanced solid tumor such as melanoma, head and neck, liver or kidney cancer. CDR3 region: CASSLDQGIGTDTQYF. CDR3 bases: TGCGCCAGCAGCTTGGATCAGGGCATCGGCACAGATACGCAGTATTTT.